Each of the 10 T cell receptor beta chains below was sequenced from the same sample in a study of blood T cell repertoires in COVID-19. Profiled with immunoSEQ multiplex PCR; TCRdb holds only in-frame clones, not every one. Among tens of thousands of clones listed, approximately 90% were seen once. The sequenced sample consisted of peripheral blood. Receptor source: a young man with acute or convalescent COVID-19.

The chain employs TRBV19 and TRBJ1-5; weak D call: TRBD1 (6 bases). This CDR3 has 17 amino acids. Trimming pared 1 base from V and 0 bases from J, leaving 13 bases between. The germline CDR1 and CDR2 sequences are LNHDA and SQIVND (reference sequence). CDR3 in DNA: TGTGCCAGTAGTATAGGAAGGGACAATTATAGCAATCAGCCCCAGCATTTT. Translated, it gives CASSIGRDNYSNQPQHF.

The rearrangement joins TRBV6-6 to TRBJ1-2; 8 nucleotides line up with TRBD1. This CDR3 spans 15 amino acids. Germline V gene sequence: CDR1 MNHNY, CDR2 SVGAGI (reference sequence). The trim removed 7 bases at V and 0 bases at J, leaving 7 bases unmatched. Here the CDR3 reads CASTDGRGPNYGYTF. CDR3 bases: TGTGCCAGCACCGACGGCAGGGGGCCTAACTATGGCTACACCTTC.

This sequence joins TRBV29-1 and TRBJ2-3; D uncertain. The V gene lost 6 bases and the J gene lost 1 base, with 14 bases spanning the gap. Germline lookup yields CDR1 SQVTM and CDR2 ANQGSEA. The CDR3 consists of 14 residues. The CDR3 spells CSVRWAQRTDTQYF. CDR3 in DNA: TGCAGCGTCCGATGGGCGCAGCGCACAGATACGCAGTATTTT.

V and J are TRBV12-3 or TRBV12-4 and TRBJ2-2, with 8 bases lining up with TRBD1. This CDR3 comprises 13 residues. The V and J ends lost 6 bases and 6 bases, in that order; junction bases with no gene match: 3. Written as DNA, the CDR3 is TGTGCCAGCAGATGGACAGGGTCCGGGGAGCTGTTTTTT. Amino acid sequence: CASRWTGSGELFF.

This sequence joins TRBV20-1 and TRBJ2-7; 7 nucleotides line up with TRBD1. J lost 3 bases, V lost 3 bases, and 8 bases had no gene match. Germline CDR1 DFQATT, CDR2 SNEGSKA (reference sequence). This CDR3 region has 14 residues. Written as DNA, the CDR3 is TGCAGTGCTAGTAGGGACAGTTCCATCTACGAGCAGTACTTC. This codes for CSASRDSSIYEQYF.

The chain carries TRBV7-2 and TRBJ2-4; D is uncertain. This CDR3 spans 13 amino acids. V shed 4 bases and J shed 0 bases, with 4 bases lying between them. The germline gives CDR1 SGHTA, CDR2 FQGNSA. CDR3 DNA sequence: TGTGCCAGCAGCTCTCTAGCCAAAAACATTCAGTACTTC. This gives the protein CASSSLAKNIQYF. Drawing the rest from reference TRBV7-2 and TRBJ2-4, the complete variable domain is GAGVSQSPSNKVTEKGKDVELRCDPISGHTALYWYRQSLGQGLEFLIYFQGNSAPDKSGLPSDRFSAERTGGSVSTLTIQRTQQEDSAVYLCASSSLAKNIQYFGAGTRLSVL.

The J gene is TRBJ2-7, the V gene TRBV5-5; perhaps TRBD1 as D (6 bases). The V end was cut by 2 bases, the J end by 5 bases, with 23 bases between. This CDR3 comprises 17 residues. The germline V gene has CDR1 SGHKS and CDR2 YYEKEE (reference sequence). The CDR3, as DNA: TGTGCCAGCAGCTTTTCACAGGGTCCCCCAGGGTTCAACGAGCAGTACTTC. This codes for CASSFSQGPPGFNEQYF.

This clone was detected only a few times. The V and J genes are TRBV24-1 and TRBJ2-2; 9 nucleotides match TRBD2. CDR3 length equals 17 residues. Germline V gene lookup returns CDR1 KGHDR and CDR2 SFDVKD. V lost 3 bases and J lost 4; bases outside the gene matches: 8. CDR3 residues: CATSDRYSGSGTGELFF. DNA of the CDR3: TGTGCCACCAGTGATCGATATAGCGGGAGCGGCACCGGGGAGCTGTTTTTT.

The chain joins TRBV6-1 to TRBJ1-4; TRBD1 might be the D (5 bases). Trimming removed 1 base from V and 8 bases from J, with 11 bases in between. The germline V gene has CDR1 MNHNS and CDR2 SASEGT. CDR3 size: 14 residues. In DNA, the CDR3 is TGTGCCAGCAGTGAAGGGGGGGACGCCGAAAAACTGTTTTTT. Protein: CASSEGGDAEKLFF.

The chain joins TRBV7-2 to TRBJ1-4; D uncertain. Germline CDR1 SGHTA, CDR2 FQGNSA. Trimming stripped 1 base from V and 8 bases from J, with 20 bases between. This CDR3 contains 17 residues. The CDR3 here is CASSLGFNLPLEEKLFF. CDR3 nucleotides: TGTGCCAGCAGCTTAGGATTTAACCTTCCCCTTGAGGAAAAACTGTTTTTT.